This T cell receptor (beta chain) originates from a study of blood T cell repertoires in COVID-19 (dated by TCRdb to about 2020). Broadly, across the study: Samples from collaborators originated in the United States, Italy and Spain and spanned both the acute and convalescent phases of COVID-19. Deeply sampled blood TCRbeta repertoires from subjects exposed to, actively infected with, or recovered from COVID-19 were included in the dataset. The prospective study material was composed of cDNA or gDNA derived from T cells, B-cell-depleted T cells, or PBMCs. The repertoires were released in a freely available public database meant as a resource for research on the immune response to SARS-CoV-2. Samples were obtained from the ongoing ImmuneRACE study (first 160 participants) and from some 1,300 subjects provided by 6 global collaborators. Nearly every sample came with metadata listing a de-identified subject ID, COVID-19 status, age in years and sex. Where available, HLA class I and class II types were taken from metadata supplied by the sample provider and were not determined by assay-based typing.

As for this clone: Which antigen it targets is not known. One base away there is no much larger clone; base qualities are not given.

Cut back by 6 bases and 0 bases, the V and J ends lie 9 bases apart. The germline V gene (reference sequence) supplies CDR1 GTSNPN and CDR2 SVGIG. The CDR3 numbers 12 residues from cysteine through phenylalanine. Only the CDR3 DNA stays, 36 bases, in frame from base 1. Overall study results and their limits: Clinical and demographic metadata were provided uncurated, with the amount varying by source and participant.

Whole blood was collected in K2EDTA tubes by collaborating institutions according to the institutions' own protocols. For TCRbeta analysis, collaborator samples were shipped as frozen whole blood, as isolated PBMCs, or as DNA extracted from either sample type. The immunoSEQ Assay, a bias-controlled multiplex PCR, was used to amplify TCRbeta CDR3 regions from genomic DNA. As for how the authors treated the data: Nucleated cell counts per sample were estimated from amplification of reference gene primers within the assay. To quantify the absolute abundance of each unique TCRbeta CDR3 rearrangement, sequence reads were collapsed and filtered. For each sample, productive Simpson clonality was calculated by taking the square root of Simpson's diversity index across productive rearrangements. Imported from immuneACCESS, the table was reduced by TCRdb to in-frame sequences with V and J called. These copies leave out some clones; in studies compared against another copy, an unresolved V gene accounts for under half, and the cause of the remainder is not known. The D gene and trimming were derived from the DNA, and the V and J assignments and clone size from that table. The sample has about 120,000 clones on record, 70% to 90% of them singletons. The ten largest clones capture around 4.1% of the sample.

Material for sequencing was peripheral blood. The V and J segments used are TRBV30 and TRBJ2-7; the D gene cannot be resolved reliably. This receptor was taken from a woman aged 45-65 years with acute or convalescent COVID-19. CDR3 reads: CACGVSSYEQYF. The DNA reads TGTGCCTGCGGAGTCAGCTCCTACGAGCAGTACTTC.